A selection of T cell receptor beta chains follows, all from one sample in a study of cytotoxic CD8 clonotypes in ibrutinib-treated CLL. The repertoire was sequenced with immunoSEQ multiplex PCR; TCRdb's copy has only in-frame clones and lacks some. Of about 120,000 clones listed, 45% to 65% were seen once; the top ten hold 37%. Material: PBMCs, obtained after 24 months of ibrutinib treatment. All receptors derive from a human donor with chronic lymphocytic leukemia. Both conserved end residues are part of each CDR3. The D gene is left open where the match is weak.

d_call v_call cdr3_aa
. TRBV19 CASSMGSLYNEQFF
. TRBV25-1 CASTGTVNEKLFF
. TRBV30 CAWRGGQTFSYNEQFF
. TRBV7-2 CASSLASSYEQYF
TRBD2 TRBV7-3 CASSIQPGLGYNEQFF
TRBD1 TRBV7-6 CASSLTGTVKETQYF
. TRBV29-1 CSVASPGPRAAQYF
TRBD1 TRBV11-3 CASSRHRGRPGEQYF
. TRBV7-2 CASVMGNQPQHF
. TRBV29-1 CSVAQAAYNEQFF
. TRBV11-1 CASSSDLRVSPLHF
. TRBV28 CASSLTTGSGYGYTF